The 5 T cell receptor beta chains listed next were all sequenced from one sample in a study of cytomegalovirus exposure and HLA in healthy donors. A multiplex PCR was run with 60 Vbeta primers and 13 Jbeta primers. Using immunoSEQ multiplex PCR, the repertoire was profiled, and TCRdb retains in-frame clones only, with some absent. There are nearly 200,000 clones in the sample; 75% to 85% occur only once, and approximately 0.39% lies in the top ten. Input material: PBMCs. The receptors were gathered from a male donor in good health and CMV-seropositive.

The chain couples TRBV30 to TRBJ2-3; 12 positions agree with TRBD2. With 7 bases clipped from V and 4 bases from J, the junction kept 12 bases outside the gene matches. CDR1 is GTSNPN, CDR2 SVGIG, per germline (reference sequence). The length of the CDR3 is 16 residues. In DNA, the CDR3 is TGTGCCTCTAGCGGGAGGGCCTTTGTTTCGCCAGATACGCAGTATTTT. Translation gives CASSGRAFVSPDTQYF.

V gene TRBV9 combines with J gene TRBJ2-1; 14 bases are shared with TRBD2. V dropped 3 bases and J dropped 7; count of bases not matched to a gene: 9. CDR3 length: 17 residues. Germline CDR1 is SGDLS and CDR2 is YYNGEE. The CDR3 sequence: CASSARTSGRQGNEQFF. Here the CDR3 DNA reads TGTGCCAGCAGCGCAAGGACTAGCGGGAGGCAGGGGAATGAGCAGTTCTTC.

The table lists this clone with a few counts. The CDR3 coding sequence is TGTGCCTGGAGTGTAGGGCAGGGGAATCAGCCCCAGCATTTT. Translation: CAWSVGQGNQPQHF. This chain links TRBV30 with TRBJ1-5; tentatively, D is TRBD1 (6 bases). V lost 0 bases and J lost 4, with 10 bases in between. This CDR3 comprises 14 residues. Germline V CDR1 and CDR2: GTSNPN, SVGIG (reference sequence).

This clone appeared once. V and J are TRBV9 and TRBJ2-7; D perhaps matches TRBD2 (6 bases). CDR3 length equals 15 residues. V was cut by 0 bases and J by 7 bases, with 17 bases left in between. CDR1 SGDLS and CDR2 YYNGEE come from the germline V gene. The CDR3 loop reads CASSVAGTEVGEQYF. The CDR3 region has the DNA TGTGCCAGCAGCGTAGCTGGGACTGAGGTCGGGGAGCAGTACTTC. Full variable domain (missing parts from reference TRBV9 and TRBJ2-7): DSGVTQTPKHLITATGQRVTLRCSPRSGDLSVYWYQQSLDQGLQFLIQYYNGEERAKGNILERFSAQQFPDLHSELNLSSLELGDSALYFCASSVAGTEVGEQYFGPGTRLTVT.

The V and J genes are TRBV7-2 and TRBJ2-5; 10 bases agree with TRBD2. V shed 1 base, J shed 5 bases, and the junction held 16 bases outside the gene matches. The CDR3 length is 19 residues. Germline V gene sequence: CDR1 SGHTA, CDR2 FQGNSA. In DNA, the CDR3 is TGTGCCAGCAGCTTAGGGGGGCTAGCGGGGGCCAGGTGGGAGGAGACCCAGTACTTC. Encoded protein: CASSLGGLAGARWEETQYF.